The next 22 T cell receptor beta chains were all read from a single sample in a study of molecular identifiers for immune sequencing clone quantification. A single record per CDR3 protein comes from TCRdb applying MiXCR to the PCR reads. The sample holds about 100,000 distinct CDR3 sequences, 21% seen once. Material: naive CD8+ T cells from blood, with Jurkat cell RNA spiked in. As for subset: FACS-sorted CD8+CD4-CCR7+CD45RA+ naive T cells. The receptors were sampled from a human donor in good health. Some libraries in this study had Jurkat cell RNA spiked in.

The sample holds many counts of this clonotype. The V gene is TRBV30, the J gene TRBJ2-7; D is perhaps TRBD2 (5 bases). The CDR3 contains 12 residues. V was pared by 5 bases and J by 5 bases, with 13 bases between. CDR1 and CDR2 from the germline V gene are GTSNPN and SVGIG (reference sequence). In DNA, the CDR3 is TGTGCCTGGGAGGGTACTGCCAACGAGCAGTACTTC. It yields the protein CAWEGTANEQYF. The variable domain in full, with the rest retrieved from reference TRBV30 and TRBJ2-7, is SQTIHQWPATLVQPVGSPLSLECTVEGTSNPNLYWYRQAAGRGLQLLFYSVGIGQISSEVPQNLSASRPQDRQFILSSKKLLLSDSGFYLCAWEGTANEQYFGPGTRLTVT.

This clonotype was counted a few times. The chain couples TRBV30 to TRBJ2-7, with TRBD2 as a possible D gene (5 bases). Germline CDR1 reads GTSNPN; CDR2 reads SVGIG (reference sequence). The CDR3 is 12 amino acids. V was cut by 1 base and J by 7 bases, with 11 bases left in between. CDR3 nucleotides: TGTGCCTGGAGTGGGGCCAGGAGGGAGCAGTACTTC. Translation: CAWSGARREQYF. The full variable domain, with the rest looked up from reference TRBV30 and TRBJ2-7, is SQTIHQWPATLVQPVGSPLSLECTVEGTSNPNLYWYRQAAGRGLQLLFYSVGIGQISSEVPQNLSASRPQDRQFILSSKKLLLSDSGFYLCAWSGARREQYFGPGTRLTVT.

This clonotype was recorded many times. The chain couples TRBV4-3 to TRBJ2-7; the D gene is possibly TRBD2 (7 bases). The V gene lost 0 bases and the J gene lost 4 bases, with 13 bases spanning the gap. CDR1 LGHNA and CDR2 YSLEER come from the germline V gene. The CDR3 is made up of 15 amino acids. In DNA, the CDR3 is TGCGCCAGCAGCCAAGATCCGGGGGGCTCGTACGAGCAGTACTTC. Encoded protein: CASSQDPGGSYEQYF.

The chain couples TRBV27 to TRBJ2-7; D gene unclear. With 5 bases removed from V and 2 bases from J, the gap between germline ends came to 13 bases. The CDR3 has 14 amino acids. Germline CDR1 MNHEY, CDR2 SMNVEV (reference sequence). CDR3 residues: CASSPLWRPYEQYF. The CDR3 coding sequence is TGTGCCAGCAGTCCCCTCTGGCGGCCCTACGAGCAGTACTTC.

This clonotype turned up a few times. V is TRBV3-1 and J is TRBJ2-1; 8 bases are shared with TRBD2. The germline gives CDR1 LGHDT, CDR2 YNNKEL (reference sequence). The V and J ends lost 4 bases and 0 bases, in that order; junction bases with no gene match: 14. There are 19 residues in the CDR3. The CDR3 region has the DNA TGTGCCAGCAGCCCGGGAAGCGGGAGAGTTAGGGGCTCCTACAATGAGCAGTTCTTC. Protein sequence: CASSPGSGRVRGSYNEQFF.

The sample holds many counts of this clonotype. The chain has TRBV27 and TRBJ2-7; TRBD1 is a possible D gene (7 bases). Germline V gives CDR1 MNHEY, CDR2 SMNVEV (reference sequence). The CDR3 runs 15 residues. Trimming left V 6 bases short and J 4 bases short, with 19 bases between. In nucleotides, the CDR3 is TGTGCCAGCAGCTACCAGGGGGGAGTATATTACGAGCAGTACTTC. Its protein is CASSYQGGVYYEQYF.

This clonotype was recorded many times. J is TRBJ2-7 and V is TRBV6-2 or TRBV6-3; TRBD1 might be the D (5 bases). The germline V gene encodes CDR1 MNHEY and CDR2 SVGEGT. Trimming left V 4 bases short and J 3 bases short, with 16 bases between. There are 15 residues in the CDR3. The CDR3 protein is CASSSFYTQGYEQYF. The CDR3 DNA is TGTGCCAGCAGTTCTTTTTACACGCAGGGCTACGAGCAGTACTTC.

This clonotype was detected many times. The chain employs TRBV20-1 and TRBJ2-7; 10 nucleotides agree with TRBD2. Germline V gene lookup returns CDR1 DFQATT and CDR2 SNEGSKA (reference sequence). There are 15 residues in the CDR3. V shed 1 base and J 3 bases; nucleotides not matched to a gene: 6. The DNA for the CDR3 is TGCAGTGCTAGAGTACTCAAGCGGGGGGGCTACGAGCAGTACTTC. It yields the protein CSARVLKRGGYEQYF.

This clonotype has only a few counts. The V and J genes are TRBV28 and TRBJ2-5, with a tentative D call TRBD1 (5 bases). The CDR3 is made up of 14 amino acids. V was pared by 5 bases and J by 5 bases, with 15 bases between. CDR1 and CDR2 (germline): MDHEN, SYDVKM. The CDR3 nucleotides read TGTGCCAGCAGTCCTGACAGCCCCCTCGAGACCCAGTACTTC. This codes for CASSPDSPLETQYF.

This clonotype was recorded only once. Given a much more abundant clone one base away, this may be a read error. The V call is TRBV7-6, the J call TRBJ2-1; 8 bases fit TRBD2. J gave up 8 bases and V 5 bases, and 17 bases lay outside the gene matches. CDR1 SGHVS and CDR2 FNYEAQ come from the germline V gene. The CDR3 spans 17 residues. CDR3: CASSPYQELAVVDEQFF. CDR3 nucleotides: TGTGCCAGCAGCCCTTATCAGGAACTAGCGGTTGTAGATGAGCAGTTCTTC.

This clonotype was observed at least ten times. CDR3 sequence: CASSLFEAGASYEQYF. DNA of the CDR3: TGCGCCAGCAGCTTGTTTGAGGCGGGAGCGTCCTACGAGCAGTACTTC. This chain uses TRBV5-1 with TRBJ2-7; 7 nucleotides match TRBD2. CDR3 length equals 16 residues. J gave up 1 base and V 1 base, and 8 bases lay outside the gene matches. Germline V lookup: CDR1 SGHRS, CDR2 YFSETQ.

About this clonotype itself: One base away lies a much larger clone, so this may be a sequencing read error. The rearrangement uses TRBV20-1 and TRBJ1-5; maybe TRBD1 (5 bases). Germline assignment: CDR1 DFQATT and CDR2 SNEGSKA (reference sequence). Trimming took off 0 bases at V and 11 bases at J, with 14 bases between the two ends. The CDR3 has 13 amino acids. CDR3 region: CSAREWGEESQHF. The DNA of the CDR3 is TGCAGTGCTAGAGAATGGGGGGAGGAGTCCCAGCATTTT.

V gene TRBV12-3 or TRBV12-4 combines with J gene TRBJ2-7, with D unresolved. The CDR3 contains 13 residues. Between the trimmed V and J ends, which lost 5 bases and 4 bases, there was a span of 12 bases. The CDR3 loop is CASSLLGTYEQYF. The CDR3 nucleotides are TGTGCCAGCAGTCTATTAGGTACTTACGAGCAGTACTTC.

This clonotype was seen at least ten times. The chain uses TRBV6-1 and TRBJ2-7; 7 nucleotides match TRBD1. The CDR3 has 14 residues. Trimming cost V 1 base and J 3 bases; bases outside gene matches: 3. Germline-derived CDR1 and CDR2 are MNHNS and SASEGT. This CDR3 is CASSEEGANYEQYF. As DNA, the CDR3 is TGTGCCAGCAGTGAAGAGGGGGCTAACTACGAGCAGTACTTC.

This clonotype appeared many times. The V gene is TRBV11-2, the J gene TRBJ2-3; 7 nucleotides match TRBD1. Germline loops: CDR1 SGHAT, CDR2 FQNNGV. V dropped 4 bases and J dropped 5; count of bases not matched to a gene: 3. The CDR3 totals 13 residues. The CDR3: CASSSRQGDTQYF. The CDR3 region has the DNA TGTGCCAGCAGCTCCCGACAGGGAGATACGCAGTATTTT.

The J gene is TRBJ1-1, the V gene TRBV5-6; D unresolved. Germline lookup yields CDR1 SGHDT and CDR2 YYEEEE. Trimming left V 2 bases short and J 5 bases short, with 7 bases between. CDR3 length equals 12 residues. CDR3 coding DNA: TGTGCCAGCAGCTTATTGGGAACTGAAGCTTTCTTT. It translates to CASSLLGTEAFF.

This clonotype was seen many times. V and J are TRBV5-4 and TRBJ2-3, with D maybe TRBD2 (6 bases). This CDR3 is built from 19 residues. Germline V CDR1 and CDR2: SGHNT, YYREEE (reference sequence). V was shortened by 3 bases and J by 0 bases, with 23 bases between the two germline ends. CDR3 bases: TGTGCCAGCAGCTCGGGGGTGGTTCGCGGCGGCGAGAGCACAGATACGCAGTATTTT. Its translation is CASSSGVVRGGESTDTQYF.

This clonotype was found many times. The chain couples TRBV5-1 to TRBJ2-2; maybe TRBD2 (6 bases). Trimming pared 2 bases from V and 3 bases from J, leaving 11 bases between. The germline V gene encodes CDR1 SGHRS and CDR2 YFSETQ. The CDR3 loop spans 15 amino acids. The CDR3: CASSFSSADTGELFF. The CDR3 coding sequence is TGCGCCAGCAGCTTTTCTAGCGCCGACACCGGGGAGCTGTTTTTT.

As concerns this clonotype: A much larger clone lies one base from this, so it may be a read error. CDR3 amino acids: CASSLYGGAGVEQYF. CDR3 DNA: TGTGCCAGCAGTTTATATGGCGGGGCAGGGGTAGAGCAGTACTTC. The chain has TRBV27 and TRBJ2-7; the D gene could be TRBD1 or TRBD2 (6 bases each). The germline V and J ends were trimmed by 1 base and 7 bases, with 17 bases remaining between them. Germline V gene lookup returns CDR1 MNHEY and CDR2 SMNVEV (reference sequence). This CDR3 has 15 residues.

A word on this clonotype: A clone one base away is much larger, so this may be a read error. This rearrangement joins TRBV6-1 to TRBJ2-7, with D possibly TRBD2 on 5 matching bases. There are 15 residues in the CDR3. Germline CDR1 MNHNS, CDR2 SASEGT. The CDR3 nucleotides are TGTGCCAGCAGTGCTTATAACCTTGGAGGTAACGAGCGGTACTTC. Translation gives CASSAYNLGGNERYF.

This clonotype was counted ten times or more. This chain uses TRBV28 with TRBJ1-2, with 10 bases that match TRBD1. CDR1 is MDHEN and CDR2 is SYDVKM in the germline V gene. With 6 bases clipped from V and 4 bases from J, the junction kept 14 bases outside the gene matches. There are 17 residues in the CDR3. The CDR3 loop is CASRAGTGVPGSYGYTF. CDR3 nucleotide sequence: TGTGCCAGCAGAGCCGGGACAGGGGTCCCCGGGTCCTATGGCTACACCTTC.

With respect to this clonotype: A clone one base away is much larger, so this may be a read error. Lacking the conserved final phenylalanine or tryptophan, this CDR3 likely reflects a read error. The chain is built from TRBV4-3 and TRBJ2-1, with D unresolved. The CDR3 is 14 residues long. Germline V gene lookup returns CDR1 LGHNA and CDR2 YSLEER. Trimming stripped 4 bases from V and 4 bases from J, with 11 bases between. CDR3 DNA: TGCGCCAGCAGCCCGCGCGATTTATACAATGAGCAGTTCCTC. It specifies CASSPRDLYNEQFL.